Listed below are T cell receptor beta chains from one sample, sequenced in a study of blood T cell repertoires in COVID-19. This table comes from immunoSEQ multiplex PCR, and its TCRdb copy is limited to in-frame clones, with some not included. The data show about 190,000 clones, around four fifths seen once. Sequenced: peripheral blood. These receptors were obtained from a man aged 25-40 years with active or convalescent COVID-19. The CDR3 runs from the conserved cysteine through the conserved F or W. Each record gives: J gene, V gene, CDR3 length, CDR3 protein.

TRBJ2-3 | TRBV6-5 | 16 | CASSLTGRPSTDTQYF
TRBJ1-4 | TRBV30 | 14 | CAWTPARTGEKLFF
TRBJ2-1 | TRBV10-1 | 14 | CASSAGSSVNEQFF
TRBJ2-3 | TRBV3-1/TRBV3-2 | 15 | CASSQSSGITDTQYF
TRBJ2-1 | TRBV27 | 15 | CASSSSGRAFYEQFF
TRBJ2-7 | TRBV6-2/TRBV6-3 | 15 | CASSYSAQGLREQYF
TRBJ2-2 | TRBV5-5 | 14 | CASSGQGWTGELFF
TRBJ1-2 | TRBV30 | 17 | CAGGRDRGLFANYGYTF
TRBJ1-3 | TRBV18 | 16 | CASSPDRGLSGDTIYF
TRBJ2-7 | TRBV28 | 12 | CASRLNSYEQYF